This TCR beta chain comes out of a study of blood T cells in healthy people across ages. Together with a sample-barcoded 5' primer, a J-beta primer mix was included in a second PCR lasting about 7 to 12 cycles. With 12 random nucleotides, a template-switch adaptor tagged each individual cDNA molecule. MiXCR, run by TCRdb on the 5' RACE reads, gives a single entry per CDR3 protein. This sample has roughly 800,000 distinct CDR3 sequences, with roughly 64% found just once. Germline V CDR1 and CDR2: SQVTM, ANQGSEA. This CDR3 is 13 amino acids long. Unmatched junction bases numbered 10, after V lost 8 bases and J lost 6 bases. On this clonotype: The antigen remains unidentified.

Study-wide findings and caveats: Long-lived donors exceeded aged donors in naive CD4+ cells and diversity. Older age went with lower TCR beta diversity per million T cells, in a roughly linear way.

The TCR sequence derives from a man aged 30 to 39 in good health. The chain employs TRBV29-1 and TRBJ1-2; 9 positions match TRBD1. Sequencing input: blood. This CDR3 is CSIYRGRMDGYTF. Here the CDR3 DNA reads TGCAGCATATACAGGGGGCGGATGGATGGCTACACCTTC.